One sample yielded the 23 T cell receptor beta chains listed below, sequenced in a study of CD8 T cells in Susac syndrome. Random hexamers served to reverse transcribe roughly 0.5 to 1 ug RNA. TCRdb fed the immunoSEQ multiplex PCR reads into MiXCR, producing one record per CDR3 protein. The sample lists 100,000 to 150,000 distinct CDR3 sequences; 90% to 95% were seen once. The sample consisted of CD4+ T cells from PBMCs. These receptors were collected from a human donor with multiple sclerosis.

V and J are TRBV6-5 and TRBJ2-4, with 7 bases that match TRBD1. Germline lookup yields CDR1 MNHEY and CDR2 SVGAGI. The CDR3 has 13 residues. V trimming: 9 bases; J trimming: 3 bases; junction bases outside the gene matches: 5. CDR3 region: CASVGTDKNIQYF. CDR3 DNA: TGTGCCAGTGTAGGGACAGACAAAAACATTCAGTACTTC.

The V and J genes are TRBV28 and TRBJ1-3; D gene uncertain. This CDR3 is 10 amino acids long. CDR1 and CDR2 from the germline V gene are MDHEN and SYDVKM. Trimming took off 6 bases at V and 9 bases at J, with 6 bases between the two ends. The CDR3 reads CASSSRTIYF. CDR3 nucleotide sequence: TGTGCCAGCAGCTCGCGCACCATATATTTT.

The chain couples TRBV20-1 to TRBJ1-6; D call uncertain. Germline V gives CDR1 DFQATT, CDR2 SNEGSKA (reference sequence). Deletions cut 6 bases from V and 7 bases from J, with 13 bases between. This CDR3 region has 13 residues. CDR3 nucleotides: TGCAGTGCCCTTCCGGGCCTAAATTCACCCCTCCACTTT. Amino acid sequence: CSALPGLNSPLHF.

This clonotype was detected only once. The V gene is TRBV5-8, the J gene TRBJ2-1, with D possibly TRBD2 on 5 matching bases. The V end was cut by 1 base, the J end by 1 base, with 9 bases between. This CDR3 is built from 15 residues. Looked up from germline, CDR1 is SGHTS and CDR2 is YDEGEE. CDR3 DNA: TGTGCCAGCAGCTTGAATCCGGGATCCTACAATGAGCAGTTCTTC. Translating gives CASSLNPGSYNEQFF.

The chain couples TRBV3-1 to TRBJ2-1, with TRBD2 identical over 7 bases. J lost 4 bases, V lost 5 bases, and 11 bases had no gene match. Germline lookup yields CDR1 LGHDT and CDR2 YNNKEL (reference sequence). This CDR3 has 16 amino acids. CDR3 loop: CASSSRGGSYYNEQFF. CDR3 nucleotides: TGTGCCAGCAGCTCCCGCGGCGGGAGTTATTACAATGAGCAGTTCTTC.

The V gene is TRBV19, the J gene TRBJ2-3, with 7 positions matching TRBD1. V lost 5 bases and J lost 3; bases outside the gene matches: 5. This CDR3 spans 14 amino acids. Germline V gene lookup returns CDR1 LNHDA and CDR2 SQIVND (reference sequence). This CDR3 reads CASSPGDRTDTQYF. DNA for the CDR3: TGTGCCAGTAGTCCAGGGGACAGAACAGATACGCAGTATTTT.

The chain joins TRBV10-3 to TRBJ2-7; D possibly corresponds to TRBD1 (6 bases). Germline CDR1 and CDR2: ENHRY and SYGVKD. The CDR3 runs to 17 residues. The V end was cut by 0 bases, the J end by 1 base, with 16 bases between. The CDR3 loop reads CAISESQTGTRSYEQYF. The CDR3 DNA reads as TGTGCCATCAGTGAGTCACAGACCGGGACAAGATCCTACGAGCAGTACTTC.

A single count supports this clonotype. The gene calls are TRBV4-1 and TRBJ2-7; tentative D call: TRBD1 (6 bases). This CDR3 comprises 13 residues. Germline CDR1 and CDR2: MGHRA and YSYEKL. V was clipped by 2 bases and J by 10 bases, with 15 bases between them. The DNA of the CDR3 is TGCGCCAGCAGCCAACCCCCCGGGACATACCAGTACTTC. It translates to CASSQPPGTYQYF.

This rearrangement joins TRBV25-1 to TRBJ1-5; TRBD1 might be the D (5 bases). The CDR3 has 14 residues. Trimming removed 5 bases from V and 2 bases from J, with 10 bases in between. The germline CDR1 and CDR2 sequences are MGHDK and SYGVNS. The CDR3 nucleotides read TGTGCCAGCAGTCCCAGGGCCGGCAATCAGCCCCAGCATTTT. It encodes CASSPRAGNQPQHF.

V usage is TRBV4-3 and J usage is TRBJ1-4; D ambiguous. The CDR3 spans 13 residues. The germline CDR1 and CDR2 sequences are LGHNA and YSLEER. The germline V and J ends were trimmed by 4 bases and 8 bases, with 11 bases remaining between them. DNA of the CDR3: TGCGCCAGCAGCCCAAGGGCTTGGGAAAAACTGTTTTTT. Translation: CASSPRAWEKLFF.

The gene calls are TRBV5-1 and TRBJ1-1; 8 bases agree with TRBD1. The CDR3 spans 15 residues. J lost 1 base, V lost 2 bases, and 4 bases had no gene match. The germline CDR1 and CDR2 sequences are SGHRS and YFSETQ. The DNA for the CDR3 is TGCGCCAGCAGCTTCATCGGGACAGGGAACACTGAAGCTTTCTTT. This sequence encodes CASSFIGTGNTEAFF. The full variable domain, rest sourced from reference TRBV5-1 and TRBJ1-1, is KAGVTQTPRYLIKTRGQQVTLSCSPISGHRSVSWYQQTPGQGLQFLFEYFSETQRNKGNFPGRFSGRQFSNSRSEMNVSTLELGDSALYLCASSFIGTGNTEAFFGQGTRLTVV.

This chain joins TRBV9 and TRBJ2-1, with 10 bases matching TRBD1. CDR3 length equals 15 residues. Germline V CDR1 and CDR2: SGDLS, YYNGEE. V lost 4 bases to trimming and J lost 10 bases; unmatched junction nucleotides: 11. CDR3 sequence: CASSIPGQGIGEQFF. For the CDR3, the DNA is TGTGCCAGCAGCATCCCGGGACAGGGGATCGGGGAGCAGTTCTTC.

V and J are TRBV5-1 and TRBJ2-7, with TRBD1 identical over 9 bases. The CDR3 is made up of 15 amino acids. V lost 2 bases and J lost 3; bases outside the gene matches: 6. Germline assignment: CDR1 SGHRS and CDR2 YFSETQ. In DNA form, the CDR3 reads TGCGCCAGCAGCTTCTCCGGGACAGGGAACTACGAGCAGTACTTC. It is translated as CASSFSGTGNYEQYF.

The chain recombines TRBV3-1 with TRBJ2-1, with a weak D call TRBD1 (6 bases). Trimming cost V 3 bases and J 1 base, with 10 bases left between them. CDR3 length equals 15 residues. CDR1 and CDR2 from the germline V gene are LGHDT and YNNKEL (reference sequence). CDR3 region: CASSQGAGSYNEQFF. The CDR3 DNA reads as TGTGCCAGCAGCCAGGGGGCCGGATCCTACAATGAGCAGTTCTTC.

The V and J genes are TRBV10-3 and TRBJ2-2; maybe TRBD2 (7 bases). CDR1 and CDR2 (germline): ENHRY, SYGVKD. The CDR3 is made up of 14 amino acids. The germline V and J ends were trimmed by 2 bases and 6 bases, with 10 bases remaining between them. CDR3 sequence: CAISEQGRAGELFF. CDR3 nucleotides: TGTGCCATCAGTGAGCAGGGGAGGGCCGGGGAGCTGTTTTTT.

The chain recombines TRBV6-1 with TRBJ2-6; D not certain. V gave up 3 bases and J gave up 2 bases, with 8 bases separating them. Germline loops: CDR1 MNHNS, CDR2 SASEGT. The CDR3 sequence is 15 residues long. The CDR3 spells CASSEVHTGANVLTF. The CDR3 nucleotides are TGTGCCAGCAGTGAGGTCCATACTGGGGCCAACGTCCTGACTTTC.

V gene TRBV20-1 combines with J gene TRBJ2-5; D may be TRBD1 (6 bases). The germline V gene encodes CDR1 DFQATT and CDR2 SNEGSKA (reference sequence). CDR3 length equals 16 residues. V lost 3 bases, J lost 3 bases, and 20 bases lay in between. CDR3 nucleotide sequence: TGCAGTGCTAGTAGCCGCCCGGGACACCCAGAAGAGACCCAGTACTTC. It specifies CSASSRPGHPEETQYF.

This chain links TRBV7-2 with TRBJ1-1, with D possibly TRBD1 on 5 matching bases. Germline lookup yields CDR1 SGHTA and CDR2 FQGNSA. The CDR3 consists of 16 residues. V gave up 6 bases and J gave up 4 bases, with 21 bases separating them. The CDR3 DNA is TGTGCCAGCAGTCCTCTCCCCGGGACCAGTCGCACTGAAGCTTTCTTT. Amino acid sequence: CASSPLPGTSRTEAFF.

The chain couples TRBV28 to TRBJ1-5; D call uncertain. V lost 3 bases and J lost 3, with 3 bases in between. There are 12 residues in the CDR3. Germline loops: CDR1 MDHEN, CDR2 SYDVKM. The CDR3 bases are TGTGCCAGCAGTTTTGCCAATCAGCCCCAGCATTTT. Translated: CASSFANQPQHF.

The chain recombines TRBV20-1 with TRBJ1-1; D gene unclear. The germline V gene encodes CDR1 DFQATT and CDR2 SNEGSKA (reference sequence). V dropped 4 bases and J dropped 4 bases, with 10 bases sitting between them. The CDR3 runs to 12 residues. The CDR3 loop is CSATQDPTEAFF. CDR3 sequence (DNA): TGCAGTGCTACTCAGGATCCCACTGAAGCTTTCTTT.

This sequence joins TRBV19 and TRBJ1-1; possibly TRBD1 for D (6 bases). Germline V gives CDR1 LNHDA, CDR2 SQIVND (reference sequence). The CDR3 extends over 14 amino acids. Trimming shortened V by 2 bases and J by 5 bases, and 12 bases separated the two germline ends. CDR3: CASSIRGALTEAFF. CDR3 DNA sequence: TGTGCCAGTAGTATAAGGGGGGCCCTGACTGAAGCTTTCTTT.

The genes are TRBV3-1 and TRBJ1-5, with 8 bases matching TRBD1. Germline V CDR1 and CDR2: LGHDT, YNNKEL (reference sequence). V shed 1 base, J shed 8 bases, and the junction held 7 bases outside the gene matches. The CDR3 covers 15 residues. The CDR3 DNA is TGTGCCAGCAGCCAAGTTCCGGGACAGGAAAAGCCCCAGCATTTT. It translates to CASSQVPGQEKPQHF.

The chain employs TRBV18 and TRBJ2-7; tentative D call: TRBD1 (6 bases). CDR1 KGHSH and CDR2 LQKENI come from the germline V gene. There are 16 residues in the CDR3. Trimming left V 0 bases short and J 5 bases short, with 17 bases between. The CDR3 here is CASSPPKGGKINEQYF. The CDR3 coding sequence is TGTGCCAGCTCACCACCGAAAGGGGGAAAGATCAACGAGCAGTACTTC.